What follows is one T cell receptor (beta chain) and its context. CD4+ cells underwent sorting into CD25+CD127- cells for 5 or 6 patients. Individuals with alopecia areata gave both lesional scalp punch biopsies and peripheral blood for collection. This sample was taken from a study of CD8+ T cells in alopecia areata. CDR3 size: 15 residues. From germline, CDR1 is LNHDA and CDR2 SQIVND (reference sequence). The junction had 7 bases not matched to a gene; V was cut back by 5 bases and J by 5 bases. TCR sequencing used cDNA made by reverse transcription of extracted RNA. The assay was immunoSEQ multiplex PCR, and TCRdb's table has in-frame clones only and misses some. The repertoire holds roughly 40,000 clones, 45% to 65% seen once, with about 1.8% in the top ten.

This clonotype was obtained from a human donor with alopecia areata. Sequencing input: CD4+ Tregs sorted from blood. The chain is built from TRBV19 and TRBJ2-7, with 12 positions matching TRBD1. In nucleotides, the CDR3 is TGTGCCAGTAGTTTACCGGGACAGGGGGCTGACGAGCAGTACTTC. Its protein product is CASSLPGQGADEQYF.